The clone carrying this TCR beta chain was observed a single time. Assay: immunoSEQ multiplex PCR; the TCRdb copy retains only in-frame clones and omits some. The sample has tens of thousands of clones; nearly 90% are singletons. CDR3 length: 18 amino acids. CDR1 and CDR2 (germline): LNHDA, SQIVND (reference sequence). Trimming took 3 bases from V and 2 from J; bases not matched to a gene: 12. This record comes from a study of OX40 agonist ivuxolimab in advanced cancers. Study summary: Three patients responded partially, comprising one with hepatocellular carcinoma and two with cutaneous melanoma.

The sequence derives from an adult with an advanced solid tumor such as melanoma, head and neck, liver or kidney cancer. Source: CD4+ or CD8+ T cells sorted from blood, taken in a trial of the OX40 agonist ivuxolimab. The chain joins TRBV19 to TRBJ2-1; TRBD2 aligns across 8 bases. Written as DNA, the CDR3 is TGTGCCAGTAGTATCATAGTATGGAGCGGGGGCACCTACAATGAGCAGTTCTTC. This gives the protein CASSIIVWSGGTYNEQFF.